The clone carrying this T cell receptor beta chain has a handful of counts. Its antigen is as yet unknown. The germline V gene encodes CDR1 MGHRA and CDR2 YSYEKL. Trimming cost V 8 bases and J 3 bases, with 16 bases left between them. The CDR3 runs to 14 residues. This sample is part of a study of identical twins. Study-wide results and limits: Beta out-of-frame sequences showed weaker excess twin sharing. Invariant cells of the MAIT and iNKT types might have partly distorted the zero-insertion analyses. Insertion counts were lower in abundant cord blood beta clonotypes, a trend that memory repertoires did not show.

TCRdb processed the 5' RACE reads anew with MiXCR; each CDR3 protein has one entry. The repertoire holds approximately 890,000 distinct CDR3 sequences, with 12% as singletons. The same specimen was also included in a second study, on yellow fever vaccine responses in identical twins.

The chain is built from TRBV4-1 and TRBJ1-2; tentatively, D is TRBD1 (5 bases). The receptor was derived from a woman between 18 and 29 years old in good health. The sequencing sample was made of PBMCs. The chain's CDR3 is CASRTVGDDYGYTF. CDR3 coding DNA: TGCGCCAGCCGAACGGTAGGGGACGACTATGGCTACACCTTC.